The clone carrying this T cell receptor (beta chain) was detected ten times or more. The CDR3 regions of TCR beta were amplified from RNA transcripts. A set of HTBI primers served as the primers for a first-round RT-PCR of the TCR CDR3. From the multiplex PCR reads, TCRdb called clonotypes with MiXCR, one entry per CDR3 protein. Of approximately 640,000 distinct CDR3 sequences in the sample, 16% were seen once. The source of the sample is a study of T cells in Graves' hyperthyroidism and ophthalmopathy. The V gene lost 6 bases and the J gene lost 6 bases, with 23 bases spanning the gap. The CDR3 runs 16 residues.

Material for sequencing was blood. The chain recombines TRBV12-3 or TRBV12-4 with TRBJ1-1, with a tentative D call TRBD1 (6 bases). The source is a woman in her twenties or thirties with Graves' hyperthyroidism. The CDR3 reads CASSPTFTGFVAEAFF. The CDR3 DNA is TGTGCCAGCAGCCCAACCTTTACAGGGTTTGTCGCTGAAGCTTTCTTT.